The rows below give T cell receptor beta chains drawn from one sample of a study of response to subunit inactivated influenza vaccine. TCRdb itself ran the RT-PCR reads through MiXCR, one entry per CDR3 protein. The sample carries 800,000 to 1,000,000 distinct CDR3 sequences, around 20% recorded once. Source: PBMCs from blood, taken around 5 days after vaccination. The source is a man aged 50 or older who received an inactivated influenza vaccine. Both conserved end residues are part of each CDR3. Each record gives: D gene, V gene, J gene, clone size, CDR3 protein, CDR3 DNA. The D gene is left open where the match is weak. Some rows mark clone size as missing; the rest say once, few, many or name a class of expanded clone.

>-|TRBV7-8|TRBJ2-1|-
CASSLAVGANEQFF
TGTGCCAGCAGCCTGGCGGTGGGGGCGAATGAGCAGTTCTTC
>TRBD2|TRBV10-3|TRBJ2-1|many
CAISESFGLAGVGEQFF
TGTGCCATCAGTGAGTCCTTCGGACTAGCGGGAGTTGGTGAGCAGTTCTTC
>-|TRBV20-1|TRBJ2-1|-
CSASPFSSYNEQFF
TGCAGTGCTAGCCCCTTTAGCTCCTACAATGAGCAGTTCTTC
>TRBD2|TRBV12-3/TRBV12-4|TRBJ2-7|-
CASSRPSGGAEEQSF
TGTGCCAGCAGCCGACCTAGCGGGGGGGCTGAAGAGCAGTCCTTC
>-|TRBV5-5|TRBJ2-3|-
CASRASPGEDTQYF
TGTGCCAGCAGGGCATCTCCAGGGGAAGATACGCAGTATTTT
>TRBD1|TRBV5-1|TRBJ1-2|few
CASSSGQGAYGYGYTF
TGCGCCAGCAGCTCCGGACAGGGGGCATATGGCTATGGCTACACCTTC
>-|TRBV20-1|TRBJ2-7|-
CSARNRENYEQYF
TGCAGTGCTAGAAACAGGGAAAACTACGAGCAGTACTTC
>TRBD2|TRBV7-9|TRBJ2-5|few
CASSLSLAGGETQYF
TGTGCCAGCAGCTTATCGTTAGCGGGAGGCGAGACCCAGTACTTC
>-|TRBV10-3|TRBJ2-3|-
CAVSGPSTDTQYF
TGTGCCGTAAGCGGACCTAGCACAGATACGCAGTATTTT
>-|TRBV27|TRBJ2-7|many
CASRSGLYEQYF
TGTGCCAGCAGATCCGGCCTTTACGAGCAGTACTTC
>-|TRBV5-1|TRBJ2-7|many
CASSLDYGGEQYF
TGCGCCAGCAGCTTGGATTACGGGGGCGAGCAGTACTTC
>-|TRBV20-1|TRBJ1-1|few
CSAHPGTPETESTEAFF
TGCAGTGCGCACCCAGGGACACCCGAAACCGAGAGCACTGAAGCTTTCTTT
>-|TRBV30|TRBJ2-7|few
CAWRDLLLGEQYF
TGTGCCTGGCGGGACTTACTCCTCGGCGAGCAGTACTTC
>-|TRBV6-2/TRBV6-3|TRBJ1-5|few
CASSYKAGFGDNQPQHF
TGTGCCAGCAGTTACAAGGCGGGGTTCGGAGACAATCAGCCCCAGCATTTT
>-|TRBV20-1|TRBJ1-1|many
CSARLFGTGNTEAFF
TGCAGTGCTAGATTATTCGGGACGGGGAACACTGAAGCTTTCTTT
>-|TRBV20-1|TRBJ1-1|-
CSARSAGDEAFF
TGCAGTGCTCGGAGCGCGGGGGATGAAGCTTTCTTT
>TRBD1|TRBV24-1|TRBJ2-3|-
CATSDSTGYTDTQYF
TGTGCCACCAGTGACTCGACAGGGTACACAGATACGCAGTATTTT
>TRBD2|TRBV7-2|TRBJ2-1|-
CASSLAWLAGNEQFF
TGTGCCAGCAGCTTAGCCTGGCTAGCGGGTAATGAGCAGTTCTTC
>-|TRBV12-3/TRBV12-4|TRBJ2-3|-
CASSLGDTITDTQYF
TGTGCCAGCAGTTTAGGGGACACAATCACAGATACGCAGTATTTT
>TRBD1|TRBV20-1|TRBJ2-7|-
CSARGTGVYEQYF
TGCAGTGCTAGAGGGACAGGGGTATACGAGCAGTACTTC
>TRBD1|TRBV5-1|TRBJ2-7|few
CASSQQGQETYEQYF
TGCGCCAGCAGCCAACAGGGACAGGAGACCTACGAGCAGTACTTC
>TRBD1|TRBV6-1|TRBJ2-1|few
CASRTGFYNEQFF
TGTGCCAGCAGGACAGGGTTCTACAATGAGCAGTTCTTC
>-|TRBV12-3/TRBV12-4|TRBJ1-5|many
CASSSQGVGNQPQHF
TGTGCCAGCAGCTCCCAAGGGGTTGGCAATCAGCCCCAGCATTTT
>-|TRBV15|TRBJ2-1|few
CATSRGASDYNEQFF
TGTGCCACCAGCAGAGGGGCTAGCGACTACAATGAGCAGTTCTTC
>-|TRBV10-2|TRBJ1-4|few
CASSQTASNEKLFF
TGCGCCAGCAGTCAGACAGCTTCGAATGAAAAACTGTTTTTT
>TRBD1|TRBV6-1|TRBJ2-5|-
CASSLARQGKETQYF
TGTGCCAGCAGCCTCGCGAGACAGGGAAAAGAGACCCAGTACTTC
>-|TRBV7-2|TRBJ1-6|few
CASRKTGYNSPLHF
TGTGCCAGCAGGAAGACAGGCTATAATTCACCCCTCCACTTT
>-|TRBV6-1|TRBJ1-4|-
CASSDGQGLRTNEKLFF
TGTGCCAGCAGTGACGGTCAGGGGTTGCGTACTAATGAAAAACTGTTTTTT
>TRBD1|TRBV7-9|TRBJ1-2|many
CASSPRNRGLGGYTF
TGTGCCAGCAGCCCAAGGAACAGGGGACTAGGCGGCTACACCTTC
>TRBD2|TRBV28|TRBJ2-7|-
CASSPWSGGYSYEQYF
TGTGCCAGCAGTCCGTGGAGCGGGGGTTACTCCTACGAGCAGTACTTC
>TRBD1|TRBV27|TRBJ2-7|few
CASRIRDRVHEQYF
TGTGCCAGCAGGATTCGGGACAGGGTCCACGAGCAGTACTTC
>-|TRBV2|TRBJ2-7|few
CAIQQWESSYEQYF
TGTGCCATCCAGCAGTGGGAGAGCTCCTACGAGCAGTACTTC
>-|TRBV6-5|TRBJ1-6|-
CASLGYNSPLHF
TGTGCCAGCCTTGGCTATAATTCACCCCTCCACTTT
>TRBD2|TRBV25-1|TRBJ2-7|-
CASGPLAGGNEQYF
TGTGCCAGCGGACCGTTAGCGGGAGGTAACGAGCAGTACTTC
>-|TRBV7-2|TRBJ2-3|-
CASSQLPGRKYTDTQYF
TGTGCCAGCAGCCAGCTTCCGGGACGCAAGTACACAGATACGCAGTATTTT
>-|TRBV12-3/TRBV12-4|TRBJ2-7|-
CASSATHYEQYF
TGTGCCAGCAGTGCTACCCACTACGAGCAGTACTTC
>TRBD2|TRBV6-1|TRBJ2-2|many
CASKGTSGKNTGELFF
TGTGCCAGCAAGGGGACTAGCGGGAAAAACACCGGGGAGCTGTTTTTT
>TRBD1|TRBV29-1|TRBJ2-3|-
CSGRGAGGVADTQYF
TGCAGCGGACGGGGAGCAGGGGGTGTGGCAGATACGCAGTATTTT
>-|TRBV7-6|TRBJ2-7|few
CASSPSHRVYEQYF
TGTGCCAGCAGCCCGAGTCATAGGGTGTACGAGCAGTACTTC
>TRBD2|TRBV20-1|TRBJ2-4|few
CSARVGTSGLAKNIQYF
TGCAGTGCTAGAGTTGGGACTAGCGGACTAGCCAAAAACATTCAGTACTTC
>-|TRBV12-3/TRBV12-4|TRBJ1-1|-
CASSFQADYTEAFF
TGTGCCAGCAGTTTTCAGGCTGACTACACTGAAGCTTTCTTT
>TRBD1|TRBV5-6|TRBJ2-7|-
CASSPGTACEQYF
TGTGCCAGCAGCCCCGGGACAGCGTGCGAGCAGTACTTC
>TRBD1|TRBV24-1|TRBJ2-7|-
CATSDQGARINEQYF
TGTGCCACCAGTGACCAGGGGGCGAGGATCAACGAGCAGTACTTC
>-|TRBV6-1|TRBJ2-3|-
CASSMDWGGYTDAQYF
TGTGCCAGCAGTATGGACTGGGGCGGTTACACAGATGCGCAGTATTTT
>TRBD2|TRBV27|TRBJ2-2|-
CASSLGLGSGELFF
TGTGCCAGCAGTCTGGGACTAGGCAGCGGGGAGCTGTTTTTT
>TRBD2|TRBV20-1|TRBJ2-7|few
CSARGGLAGKGSEQYF
TGCAGTGCTAGAGGGGGACTAGCGGGAAAGGGAAGCGAGCAGTACTTC
>TRBD2|TRBV20-1|TRBJ2-4|few
CSAQRTSGSGLAKNIQYF
TGCAGTGCTCAGAGGACTAGCGGGAGCGGACTAGCCAAAAACATTCAGTACTTC
>-|TRBV7-2|TRBJ2-1|-
CASSSLALEQFF
TGTGCCAGCAGCTCTCTAGCGCTCGAGCAGTTCTTC
>-|TRBV20-1|TRBJ1-5|few
CSARKGSNQPQHF
TGCAGTGCCAGGAAAGGAAGCAATCAGCCCCAGCATTTT
>-|TRBV4-2|TRBJ2-3|many
CASSQAPAVTDTQYF
TGTGCCAGCAGCCAAGCCCCAGCGGTCACAGATACGCAGTATTTT
>TRBD1|TRBV4-1|TRBJ1-3|many
CASSRDRNSGNTIYF
TGCGCCAGCAGCCGGGACAGGAACTCTGGAAACACCATATATTTT
>-|TRBV12-3/TRBV12-4|TRBJ2-5|few
CASSLGGAIRAETQYF
TGTGCCAGCAGTTTAGGAGGAGCGATTAGAGCAGAGACCCAGTACTTC
>-|TRBV4-2|TRBJ2-4|few
CASSQVRESAKNIQYF
TGTGCCAGCAGCCAAGTCAGGGAATCGGCCAAAAACATTCAGTACTTC
>-|TRBV5-1|TRBJ1-4|-
CASSLEQGGEKLFF
TGCGCCAGCAGCTTGGAACAGGGAGGCGAAAAACTGTTTTTT
>-|TRBV18|TRBJ1-1|few
CASSPNGENTEAFF
TGTGCCAGCTCACCAAACGGCGAGAACACTGAAGCTTTCTTT
>TRBD2|TRBV7-9|TRBJ2-7|-
CASSLRDYPEQYF
TGTGCCAGCAGCTTACGGGACTACCCCGAGCAGTACTTC